One T cell receptor beta chain is described in this entry. Per the original data handling: Researchers report that nucleated cell counts were estimated from reference gene primer amplification. Assay used: immunoSEQ multiplex PCR; TCRdb lists only in-frame clones, some missing. V and J calls and clone size are as listed in that table; D and trimming were resolved from the DNA. The sample holds some 200,000 clones, approximately 80% seen once. The data were obtained in a study of blood T cell repertoires in COVID-19. Study information: Sites in the United States, Italy and Spain provided acute and convalescent COVID-19 samples. Nucleic acid was either cDNA or gDNA, and it came from T cells, B-cell-depleted T cells, or PBMCs.

Trimming took 4 bases from V and 4 from J, leaving 17 bases between them. The CDR3 is 15 residues long. Germline CDR1 SGHRS, CDR2 YFSETQ. The gene calls are TRBV5-1 and TRBJ1-1; tentative D call: TRBD1 (5 bases). The clonotype comes from a woman of 80 years or more with COVID-19, enrolled during active disease. Sample: peripheral blood. CDR3 nucleotides: TGCGCCAGCAGCACTCAAGGGGCGACGGGCACTGAAGCTTTCTTT. Amino acid sequence: CASSTQGATGTEAFF.